Below are 24 T cell receptor beta chains sequenced from a single sample in a study of blood T cell repertoires in COVID-19. Method: immunoSEQ multiplex PCR; TCRdb's copy keeps in-frame clones and lacks some. This table holds about 83,000 clones, roughly 80% found once. Sequenced: peripheral blood. The receptor source for this set is a woman older than 75 with acute or convalescent COVID-19.

This clone was seen more than once but under ten times. J is TRBJ2-1 and V is TRBV24-1, with 16 bases fitting TRBD2. This CDR3 region has 18 residues. CDR1 and CDR2 from the germline V gene are KGHDR and SFDVKD. Germline trimming cut 3 bases from V and 6 bases from J; bases unmatched to any gene: 7. CDR3 bases: TGTGCCACCAGTGATACGGGGACTAGCGGGGGGGCAGGCAATGAGCAGTTCTTC. As protein: CATSDTGTSGGAGNEQFF.

The gene calls are TRBV21-1 and TRBJ1-4; TRBD1 is the table's D call and was not checked against the DNA. TRBV21-1 is a pseudogene locus. The CDR3 totals 15 residues. The CDR3 region is CASRRNTGLREKLFF. The CDR3 region has the DNA TGTGCCAGCAGGAGGAACACAGGGCTTCGGGAAAAACTGTTTTTT.

The sample holds one count of this clone. The chain employs TRBV6-5 and TRBJ2-7; TRBD1 aligns across 8 bases. Germline assignment: CDR1 MNHEY and CDR2 SVGAGI. The CDR3 has 14 residues. V gave up 5 bases and J gave up 2 bases; unmatched junction bases: 5. Here the CDR3 reads CASSPRTGPYEQYF. CDR3 coding DNA: TGTGCCAGCAGTCCCCGGACAGGGCCCTACGAGCAGTACTTC.

The chain has TRBV6-5 and TRBJ1-2, with 9 bases that match TRBD1. The V gene's germline CDR1 is MNHEY and CDR2 SVGAGI. The CDR3 runs 14 residues. V trimming: 7 bases; J trimming: 7 bases; junction bases outside the gene matches: 10. The CDR3: CASTSRGDRVGYTF. The DNA of the CDR3 is TGTGCCAGCACCTCAAGGGGGGACAGGGTTGGCTACACCTTC.

The rearrangement uses TRBV6-5 and TRBJ2-2; 9 nucleotides match TRBD2. The CDR3 is made up of 16 amino acids. Germline trimming cut 4 bases from V and 4 bases from J; bases unmatched to any gene: 7. Germline loops: CDR1 MNHEY, CDR2 SVGAGI. The CDR3 bases are TGTGCCAGCAGTTCACCTAGCGGGGCGGGCACCGGGGAGCTGTTTTTT. Its translation is CASSSPSGAGTGELFF.

This chain uses TRBV9 with TRBJ2-7; 7 bases are a match to TRBD1. This CDR3 contains 15 residues. CDR1 and CDR2 from the germline V gene are SGDLS and YYNGEE. V lost 4 bases and J lost 2; bases outside the gene matches: 9. The CDR3 sequence: CASSPRTGPTYEQYF. Here the CDR3 DNA reads TGTGCCAGCAGCCCCCGGACAGGACCCACCTACGAGCAGTACTTC.

This CDR3 is CASSLADRGLTEAFF. CDR3 coding DNA: TGCGCCAGCAGCCTTGCGGACAGGGGCTTAACTGAAGCTTTCTTT. The chain recombines TRBV4-3 with TRBJ1-1; 9 nucleotides line up with TRBD1. CDR1 is LGHNA, CDR2 YSLEER, per germline. This CDR3 has 15 residues. V gave up 4 bases and J gave up 5 bases; unmatched junction bases: 8.

This chain links TRBV15 with TRBJ1-2; D is ambiguous. Germline assignment: CDR1 LNHNV and CDR2 YYDKDF (reference sequence). V was pared by 1 base and J by 4 bases, with 10 bases between. The CDR3 totals 14 residues. This CDR3 reads CATSRAKTSYGYTF. The CDR3 DNA is TGTGCCACCAGCAGAGCCAAGACAAGCTATGGCTACACCTTC.

The gene calls are TRBV4-1 and TRBJ1-1; 7 nucleotides align to TRBD1. The CDR3 has 15 amino acids. Germline V CDR1 and CDR2: MGHRA, YSYEKL. After removal of 1 base from V and 3 bases from J, the junction contained 5 bases not matched to a gene. The DNA for the CDR3 is TGCGCCAGCAGCCAAGTAGGGGGCAAGGACACTGAAGCTTTCTTT. Translation: CASSQVGGKDTEAFF.

The V gene is TRBV25-1, the J gene TRBJ2-5; a weak D match, TRBD2 (7 bases). Trimming shortened V by 6 bases and J by 2 bases, and 13 bases separated the two germline ends. This CDR3 is built from 14 residues. Germline CDR1 is MGHDK and CDR2 is SYGVNS. This CDR3 is CASRGGGGQETQYF. The CDR3 coding sequence is TGTGCCAGCAGGGGAGGGGGTGGGCAAGAGACCCAGTACTTC.

The chain recombines TRBV5-1 with TRBJ2-2; 13 positions match TRBD2. CDR3 size: 16 residues. In germline, CDR1 is SGHRS, CDR2 YFSETQ. V trimming: 7 bases; J trimming: 0 bases; junction bases outside the gene matches: 3. CDR3: CASLGLAGANTGELFF. The CDR3 DNA follows: TGCGCCAGCCTCGGACTAGCGGGGGCGAACACCGGGGAGCTGTTTTTT.

CDR3 region: CATSDTGQGNEKLFF. The CDR3 DNA is TGTGCCACCAGTGATACAGGGCAAGGGAATGAAAAACTGTTTTTT. The genes are TRBV24-1 and TRBJ1-4, with D possibly TRBD1 on 6 matching bases. V was cut by 3 bases and J by 5 bases, with 12 bases left in between. The V gene's germline CDR1 is KGHDR and CDR2 SFDVKD. The CDR3 runs 15 residues.

CDR3: CASSGARGPNEKLFF. DNA for the CDR3: TGTGCCAGCTCAGGGGCGCGGGGGCCCAATGAAAAACTGTTTTTT. The chain is built from TRBV19 and TRBJ1-4; D is perhaps TRBD1 (6 bases). From germline, CDR1 is LNHDA and CDR2 SQIVND (reference sequence). V shed 9 bases and J shed 5 bases, with 19 bases lying between them. The CDR3 has 15 amino acids.

This clone was counted once. The rearrangement joins TRBV2 to TRBJ1-1; tentative D call: TRBD1 (5 bases). With 2 bases removed from V and 1 base from J, the gap between germline ends came to 8 bases. This CDR3 is built from 14 residues. Germline V CDR1 and CDR2: SNHLY, FYNNEI. CDR3 sequence (DNA): TGTGCCAGCAGTGAACGGGGGTCGAACACTGAAGCTTTCTTT. Translation: CASSERGSNTEAFF. Using reference TRBV2 and TRBJ1-1 for the parts outside the CDR3, the full variable domain is EPEVTQTPSHQVTQMGQEVILRCVPISNHLYFYWYRQILGQKVEFLVSFYNNEISEKSEIFDDQFSVERPDGSNFTLKIRSTKLEDSAMYFCASSERGSNTEAFFGQGTRLTVV.

This sequence joins TRBV6-2 or TRBV6-3 and TRBJ2-1; 7 nucleotides match TRBD2. Trimming at V came to 5 bases and at J to 12 bases, leaving 25 bases not matched to a gene. Looked up from germline, CDR1 is MNHEY and CDR2 is SVGEGT. CDR3 length equals 18 residues. In nucleotides, the CDR3 is TGTGCCAGCAGTAAGACACAAAAATCAGCGGGGAGACCCTCCCCGCAGTTCTTC. This gives the protein CASSKTQKSAGRPSPQFF.

The chain carries TRBV27 and TRBJ1-3; D call uncertain. This CDR3 spans 15 amino acids. Germline CDR1 is MNHEY and CDR2 is SMNVEV (reference sequence). V was pared by 3 bases and J by 4 bases, with 13 bases between. The CDR3 DNA reads TGTGCCAGCAGTTTCGAGGAGTGTCTGGGAAACACCATATATTTT. Amino acids: CASSFEECLGNTIYF.

This sequence joins TRBV11-2 and TRBJ2-1; 8 positions agree with TRBD1. V shed 5 bases, J shed 4 bases, and the junction held 1 base outside the gene matches. The germline V gene encodes CDR1 SGHAT and CDR2 FQNNGV. This CDR3 has 13 amino acids. The CDR3, as DNA: TGTGCCAGCAGCGGACAGGGATACAATGAGCAGTTCTTC. Its protein product is CASSGQGYNEQFF.

This clone has a handful of counts. The chain links TRBV3-1 (or the pseudogene TRBV3-2) to TRBJ2-3, with a possible D match to TRBD2 (6 bases). V dropped 3 bases and J dropped 3 bases, with 13 bases sitting between them. CDR1 is LGHDT and CDR2 is YNNKEL in the germline V gene (reference sequence). The CDR3 covers 15 residues. The chain's CDR3 is CASSHGTGDTDTQYF. CDR3 in DNA: TGTGCCAGCAGCCATGGCACGGGGGATACAGATACGCAGTATTTT.

This clone was seen ten or more times. This chain connects TRBV2 to TRBJ1-2; no definite D call. Germline loops: CDR1 SNHLY, CDR2 FYNNEI. The CDR3 consists of 14 residues. V lost 0 bases, J lost 6 bases, and 11 bases lay in between. CDR3 in amino acids: CASSEAGISDGYTF. The CDR3 nucleotides read TGTGCCAGCAGTGAAGCCGGGATTTCGGATGGCTACACCTTC.

CDR3: CASSPTFGAGDTEAFF. In DNA form, the CDR3 reads TGTGCCAGCAGCCCTACTTTTGGAGCCGGGGACACTGAAGCTTTCTTT. This chain uses TRBV3-1 (or the pseudogene TRBV3-2) with TRBJ1-1; D ambiguous. V was clipped by 4 bases and J by 3 bases, with 18 bases between them. This CDR3 region has 16 residues. Germline V gene lookup returns CDR1 LGHDT and CDR2 YNNKEL (reference sequence).

This chain connects TRBV5-4 to TRBJ2-1; D remains ambiguous. Between the trimmed V and J ends, which lost 0 bases and 3 bases, there was a span of 10 bases. Germline CDR1 reads SGHNT; CDR2 reads YYREEE (reference sequence). This CDR3 spans 15 amino acids. The CDR3 nucleotides read TGTGCCAGCAGCTTGGGAGGAGCCTACTACAATGAGCAGTTCTTC. Its protein product is CASSLGGAYYNEQFF.

Of note for this clone: A much larger clone differs from this one at a single base, so this may be a read error. This chain joins TRBV18 and TRBJ2-7; TRBD1 aligns across 9 bases. The CDR3 sequence is 15 residues long. The V segment lost 5 bases and the J segment 0 bases; nucleotides outside the gene matches: 5. Germline V gene sequence: CDR1 KGHSH, CDR2 LQKENI. The CDR3 coding sequence is TGTGCCAGCTCAACCGGGACAGGGAACTCCTACGAGCAGTACTTC. It is translated as CASSTGTGNSYEQYF.

The chain joins TRBV19 to TRBJ2-3; 10 bases agree with TRBD2. The CDR3 runs 14 residues. Per germline, CDR1 LNHDA and CDR2 SQIVND (reference sequence). V trimming: 5 bases; J trimming: 4 bases; junction bases outside the gene matches: 3. The CDR3 loop reads CASSASGGSDTQYF. The CDR3 region has the DNA TGTGCCAGTAGTGCTAGCGGGGGTTCAGATACGCAGTATTTT.

V gene TRBV6-2 or TRBV6-3 combines with J gene TRBJ2-5; 12 nucleotides line up with TRBD2. J lost 1 base, V lost 2 bases, and 2 bases had no gene match. Germline V gives CDR1 MNHEY, CDR2 SVGEGT. The length of the CDR3 is 16 residues. CDR3 sequence (DNA): TGTGCCAGCAGTTACCCGGGACTAGCGGGCCAAGAGACCCAGTACTTC. It is translated as CASSYPGLAGQETQYF.